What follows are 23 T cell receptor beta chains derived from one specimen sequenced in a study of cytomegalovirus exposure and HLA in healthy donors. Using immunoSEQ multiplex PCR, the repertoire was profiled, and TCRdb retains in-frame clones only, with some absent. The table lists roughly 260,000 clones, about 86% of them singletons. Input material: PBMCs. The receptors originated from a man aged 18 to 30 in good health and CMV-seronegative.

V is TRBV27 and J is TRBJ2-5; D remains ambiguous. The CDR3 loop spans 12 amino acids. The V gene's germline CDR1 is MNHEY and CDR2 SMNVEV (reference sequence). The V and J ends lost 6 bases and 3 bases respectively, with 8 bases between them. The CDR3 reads CASRSVKETQYF. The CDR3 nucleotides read TGTGCCAGCAGGTCCGTTAAAGAGACCCAGTACTTC.

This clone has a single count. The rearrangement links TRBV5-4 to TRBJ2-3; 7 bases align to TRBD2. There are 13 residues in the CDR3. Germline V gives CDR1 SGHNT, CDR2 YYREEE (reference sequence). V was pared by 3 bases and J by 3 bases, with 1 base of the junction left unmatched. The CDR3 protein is CASSSSGTDTQYF. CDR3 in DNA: TGTGCCAGCAGCTCTAGCGGAACAGATACGCAGTATTTT.

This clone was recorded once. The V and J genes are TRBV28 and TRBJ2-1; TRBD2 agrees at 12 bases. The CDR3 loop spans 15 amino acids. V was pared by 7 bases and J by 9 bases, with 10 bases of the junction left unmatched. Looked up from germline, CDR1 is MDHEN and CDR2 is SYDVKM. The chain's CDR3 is CASKPGLAGGGEQFF. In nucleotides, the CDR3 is TGTGCCAGCAAACCAGGGCTAGCGGGAGGGGGTGAGCAGTTCTTC.

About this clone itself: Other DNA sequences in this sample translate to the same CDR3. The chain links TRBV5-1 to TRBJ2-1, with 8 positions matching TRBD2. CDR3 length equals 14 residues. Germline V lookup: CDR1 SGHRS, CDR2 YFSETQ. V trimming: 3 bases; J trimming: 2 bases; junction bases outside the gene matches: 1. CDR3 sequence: CASSSGGTYNEQFF. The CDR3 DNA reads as TGCGCCAGCAGCTCGGGAGGGACCTACAATGAGCAGTTCTTC.

The CDR3 bases are TGCGCCAGCAGCACCGGACAGACCGGTGAGACCCAGTACTTC. It encodes CASSTGQTGETQYF. The rearrangement uses TRBV5-1 and TRBJ2-5, with TRBD1 as a possible D gene (6 bases). Germline assignment: CDR1 SGHRS and CDR2 YFSETQ. This CDR3 has 14 residues. Trimming cost V 4 bases and J 5 bases, with 15 bases left between them.

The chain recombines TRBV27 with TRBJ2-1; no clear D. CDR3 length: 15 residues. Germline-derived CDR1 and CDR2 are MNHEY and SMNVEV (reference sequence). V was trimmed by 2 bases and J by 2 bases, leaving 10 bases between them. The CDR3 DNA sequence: TGTGCCAGCAGTTTAGTCTCCGCGACCTACAATGAGCAGTTCTTC. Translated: CASSLVSATYNEQFF.

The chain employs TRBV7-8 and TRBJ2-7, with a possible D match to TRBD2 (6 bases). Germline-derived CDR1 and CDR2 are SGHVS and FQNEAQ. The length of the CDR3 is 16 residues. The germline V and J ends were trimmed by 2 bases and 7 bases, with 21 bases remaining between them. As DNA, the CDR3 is TGTGCCAGCAGCTTATGGACTACGGGAATCCCGGGGGAGCAGTACTTC. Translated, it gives CASSLWTTGIPGEQYF.

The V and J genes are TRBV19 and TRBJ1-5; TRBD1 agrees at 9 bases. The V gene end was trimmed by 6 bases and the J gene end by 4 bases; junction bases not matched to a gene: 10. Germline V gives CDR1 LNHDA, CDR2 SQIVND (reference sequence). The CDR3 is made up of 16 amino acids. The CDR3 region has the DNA TGTGCCAGTAGCACAGGGGGCGGATTCCGTAATCAGCCCCAGCATTTT. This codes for CASSTGGGFRNQPQHF.

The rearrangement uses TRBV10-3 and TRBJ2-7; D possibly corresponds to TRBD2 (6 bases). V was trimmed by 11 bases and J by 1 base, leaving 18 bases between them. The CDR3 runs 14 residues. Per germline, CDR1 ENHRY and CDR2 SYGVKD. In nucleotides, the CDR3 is TGTGCCGCAATGGGGGGAATGGGATCCTACGAGCAGTACTTC. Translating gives CAAMGGMGSYEQYF.

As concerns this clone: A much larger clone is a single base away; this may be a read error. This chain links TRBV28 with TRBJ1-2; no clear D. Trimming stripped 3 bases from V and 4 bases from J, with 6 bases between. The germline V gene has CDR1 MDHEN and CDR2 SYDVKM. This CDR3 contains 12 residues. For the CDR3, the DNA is TGTGCCAGCAGTTTTGGAGGCTATGGCTACACCTTC. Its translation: CASSFGGYGYTF.

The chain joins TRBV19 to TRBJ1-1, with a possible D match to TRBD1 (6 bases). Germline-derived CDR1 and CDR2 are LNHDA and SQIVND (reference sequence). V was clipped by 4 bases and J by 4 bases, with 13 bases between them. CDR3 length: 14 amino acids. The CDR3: CASSSDRTGTEAFF. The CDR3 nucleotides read TGTGCCAGTAGTAGTGACAGGACGGGCACTGAAGCTTTCTTT.

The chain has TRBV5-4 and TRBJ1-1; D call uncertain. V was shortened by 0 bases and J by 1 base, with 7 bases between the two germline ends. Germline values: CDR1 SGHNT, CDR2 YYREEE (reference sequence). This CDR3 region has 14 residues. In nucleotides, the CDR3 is TGTGCCAGCAGCTTGGAGAACGGGAACACTGAAGCTTTCTTT. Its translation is CASSLENGNTEAFF.

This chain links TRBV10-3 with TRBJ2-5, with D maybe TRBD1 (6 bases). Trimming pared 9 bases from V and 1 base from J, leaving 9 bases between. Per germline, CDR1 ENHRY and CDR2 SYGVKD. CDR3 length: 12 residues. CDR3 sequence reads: CAIGQSQETQYF. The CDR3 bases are TGTGCCATAGGACAGAGCCAAGAGACCCAGTACTTC.

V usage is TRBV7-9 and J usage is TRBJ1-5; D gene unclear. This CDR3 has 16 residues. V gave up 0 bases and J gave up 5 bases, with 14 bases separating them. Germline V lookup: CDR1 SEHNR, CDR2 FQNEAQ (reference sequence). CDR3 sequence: CASSLAGGSGHQPQHF. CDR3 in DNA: TGTGCCAGCAGCTTAGCGGGAGGGAGTGGCCATCAGCCCCAGCATTTT.

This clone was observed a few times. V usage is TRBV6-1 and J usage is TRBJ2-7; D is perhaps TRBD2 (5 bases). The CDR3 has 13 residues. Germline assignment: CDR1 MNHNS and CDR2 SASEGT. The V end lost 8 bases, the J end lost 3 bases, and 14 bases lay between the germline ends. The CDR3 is CASSARVHYEQYF. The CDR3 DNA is TGTGCCAGCTCCGCGAGGGTCCACTACGAGCAGTACTTC.

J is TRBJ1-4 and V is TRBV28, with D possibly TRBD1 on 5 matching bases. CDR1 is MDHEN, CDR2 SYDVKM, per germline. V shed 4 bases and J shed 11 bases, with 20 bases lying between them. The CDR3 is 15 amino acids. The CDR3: CASSYPGETRGKLFF. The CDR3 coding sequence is TGTGCCAGCAGTTACCCCGGGGAAACGCGGGGGAAACTGTTTTTT.

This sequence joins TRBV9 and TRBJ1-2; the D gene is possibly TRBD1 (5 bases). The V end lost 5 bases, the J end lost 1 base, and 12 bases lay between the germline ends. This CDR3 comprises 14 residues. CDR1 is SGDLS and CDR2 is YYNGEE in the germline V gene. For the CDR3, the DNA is TGTGCCAGCAGGGACGGACATAATAACTATGGCTACACCTTC. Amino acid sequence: CASRDGHNNYGYTF.

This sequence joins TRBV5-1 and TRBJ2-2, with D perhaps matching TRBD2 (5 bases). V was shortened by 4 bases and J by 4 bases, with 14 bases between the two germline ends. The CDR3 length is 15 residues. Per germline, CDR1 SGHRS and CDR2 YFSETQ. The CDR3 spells CASSAGGTTTGELFF. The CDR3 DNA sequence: TGCGCCAGCAGCGCCGGAGGTACGACCACCGGGGAGCTGTTTTTT.

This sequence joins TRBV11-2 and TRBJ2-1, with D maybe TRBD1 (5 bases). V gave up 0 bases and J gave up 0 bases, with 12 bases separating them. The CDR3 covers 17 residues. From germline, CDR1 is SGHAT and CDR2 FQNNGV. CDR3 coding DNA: TGTGCCAGCAGCTTAGAAGGGTCCAGGGCCTCCTACAATGAGCAGTTCTTC. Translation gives CASSLEGSRASYNEQFF.

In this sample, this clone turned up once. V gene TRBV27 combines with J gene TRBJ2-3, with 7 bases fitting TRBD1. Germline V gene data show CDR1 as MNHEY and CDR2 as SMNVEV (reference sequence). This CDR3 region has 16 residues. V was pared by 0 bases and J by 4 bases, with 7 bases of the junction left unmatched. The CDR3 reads CASSLSRGGAADTQYF. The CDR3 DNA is TGTGCCAGCAGTTTATCTCGAGGGGGCGCAGCAGATACGCAGTATTTT.

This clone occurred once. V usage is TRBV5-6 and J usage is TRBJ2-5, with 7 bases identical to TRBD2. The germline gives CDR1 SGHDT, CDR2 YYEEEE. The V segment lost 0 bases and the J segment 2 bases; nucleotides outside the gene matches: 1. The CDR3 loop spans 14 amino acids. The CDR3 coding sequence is TGTGCCAGCAGCTTGGGGACTAGACAAGAGACCCAGTACTTC. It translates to CASSLGTRQETQYF.

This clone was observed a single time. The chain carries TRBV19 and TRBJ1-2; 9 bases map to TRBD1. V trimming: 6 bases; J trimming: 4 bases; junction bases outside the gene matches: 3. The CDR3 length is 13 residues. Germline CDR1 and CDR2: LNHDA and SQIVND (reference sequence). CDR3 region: CASRTGGVYGYTF. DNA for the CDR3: TGTGCCAGTAGAACAGGGGGCGTCTATGGCTACACCTTC.

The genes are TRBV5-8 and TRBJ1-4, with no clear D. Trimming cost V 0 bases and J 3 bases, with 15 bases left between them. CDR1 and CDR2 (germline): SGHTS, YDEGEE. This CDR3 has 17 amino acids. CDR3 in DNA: TGTGCCAGCAGCTTGGAGGCGGTTAGGAGGTCTAATGAAAAACTGTTTTTT. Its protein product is CASSLEAVRRSNEKLFF. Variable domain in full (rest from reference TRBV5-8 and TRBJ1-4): EAGVTQSPTHLIKTRGQQATLRCSPISGHTSVYWYQQALGLGLQFLLWYDEGEERNRGNFPPRFSGRQFPNYSSELNVNALELEDSALYLCASSLEAVRRSNEKLFFGSGTQLSVL.